These T cell receptor beta chains were read from a single sample in a study of T cells in localized non-small cell lung cancer. Only in-frame clones appear in the TCRdb table, and some are missing; sequencing was by immunoSEQ multiplex PCR. This table holds tens of thousands of clones, over 75% found once. This sample comprised peripheral blood, obtained before any cancer treatment. The source of these receptors is an older male donor with stage III squamous cell lung carcinoma. The CDR3 runs from the conserved cysteine through the conserved F or W. D genes are given only for firm matches. The size of a clone is reported for some rows only, either as once, few or many, or as a class for expanded clones.

d_call j_call v_call clone_size cdr3_aa cdr3_nt
TRBD2 TRBJ2-5 TRBV5-5 - CASRPGLAETQYF TGTGCCAGCAGACCCGGACTAGCGGAGACCCAGTACTTC
- TRBJ2-2 TRBV12-5 - CASGLGLANTGELFF TGTGCTAGTGGTTTGGGACTAGCGAACACCGGGGAGCTGTTTTTT
- TRBJ1-1 TRBV7-2 - CASSLLGGARTEAFF TGTGCCAGCAGCTTACTCGGGGGCGCGAGGACTGAAGCTTTCTTT
TRBD2 TRBJ2-3 TRBV9 - CASSFKREGTDTQYF TGTGCCAGCAGTTTTAAGCGGGAGGGGACAGATACGCAGTATTTT
- TRBJ1-6 TRBV25-1 few CASARGNNSPLHF TGTGCCAGTGCCAGGGGAAATAATTCACCCCTCCACTTT
- TRBJ2-6 TRBV19 - CASSISGSGANVLTF TGTGCCAGTAGTATATCCGGCTCTGGGGCCAACGTCCTGACTTTC
- TRBJ1-3 TRBV19 - CASSAVRLFESSGNTIYF TGTGCCAGTAGTGCGGTGCGCCTTTTCGAAAGCTCTGGAAACACCATATATTTT
TRBD2 TRBJ2-7 TRBV29-1 - CSVGLAGGISYEQYF TGCAGCGTTGGCCTAGCGGGAGGGATCTCCTACGAGCAGTACTTC
- TRBJ1-1 TRBV7-6 - CASSLAVGFHTEAFF TGTGCCAGCAGCTTAGCAGTAGGGTTCCACACTGAAGCTTTCTTT
- TRBJ2-3 TRBV6-1 - CASSPQRVSTDTQYF TGTGCCAGCAGTCCGCAGCGGGTTAGCACAGATACGCAGTATTTT
TRBD2 TRBJ2-1 TRBV29-1 - CSVASGGSPGEQFF TGCAGCGTTGCCAGTGGCGGGAGCCCCGGTGAGCAGTTCTTC
- TRBJ2-7 TRBV6-6 - CASRPGGGGYEQYF TGTGCCAGCAGGCCCGGGGGTGGAGGGTACGAGCAGTACTTC
- TRBJ1-1 TRBV30 - CAWSKLLVGTEAFF TGTGCCTGGTCGAAACTGCTGGTCGGGACTGAAGCTTTCTTT
- TRBJ2-1 TRBV11-2 - CASSPMSISNEQFF TGTGCCAGCAGCCCCATGTCGATCTCCAATGAGCAGTTCTTC
- TRBJ2-1 TRBV29-1 - CSVDEGWNEQFF TGCAGCGTTGATGAGGGTTGGAATGAGCAGTTCTTC
TRBD1 TRBJ1-2 TRBV7-2 - CASSLGGGSYGYTF TGTGCCAGCAGCTTAGGAGGGGGCTCCTATGGCTACACCTTC
- TRBJ2-1 TRBV5-6 - CASSSRDGYNEQFF TGTGCCAGCAGTTCCCGGGACGGCTACAATGAGCAGTTCTTC
- TRBJ2-6 TRBV5-8 - CARPQRPDVTGANVLTF TGTGCCCGACCCCAGCGGCCGGACGTGACGGGGGCCAACGTCCTGACTTTC
- TRBJ1-5 TRBV15 once CATSPRGQEAQPQHF TGTGCCACCAGCCCGAGGGGCCAGGAGGCTCAGCCCCAGCATTTT
- TRBJ1-5 TRBV19 - CASSIQSNQPQHF TGTGCCAGTAGTATACAGAGCAATCAGCCCCAGCATTTT
TRBD2 TRBJ2-5 TRBV7-2 - CASSSYELAGGGTQYF TGTGCCAGCAGCTCGTACGAACTAGCGGGGGGCGGGACCCAGTACTTC
- TRBJ2-5 TRBV19 - CASSIPQVETQYF TGTGCCAGTAGTATCCCCCAAGTGGAGACCCAGTACTTC
TRBD2 TRBJ2-7 TRBV7-9 - CASSLATSGYEQYF TGTGCCAGCAGCTTAGCAACTAGCGGCTACGAGCAGTACTTC
- TRBJ1-1 TRBV9 few CASSVSVMNTEAFF TGTGCCAGCAGCGTATCGGTGATGAACACTGAAGCTTTCTTT
TRBD1 TRBJ2-3 TRBV7-9 - CASSSGDRSTDTQYF TGTGCCAGCAGCTCCGGGGACAGGTCAACAGATACGCAGTATTTT
- TRBJ1-2 TRBV7-8 - CASSLGHRDYGYTF TGTGCCAGCAGCTTAGGCCACAGGGATTATGGCTACACCTTC
- TRBJ2-1 TRBV4-2 - CASSQEWGNEQFF TGTGCCAGCAGCCAAGAATGGGGGAATGAGCAGTTCTTC
TRBD1 TRBJ2-1 TRBV19 - CASSNRGNEQFF TGTGCCAGTAGTAACAGGGGCAACGAGCAGTTCTTC
TRBD1 TRBJ2-7 TRBV9 - CASSEGAQSYEQYF TGTGCCAGCAGCGAGGGGGCACAGTCCTACGAGCAGTACTTC
- TRBJ2-2 TRBV29-1 - CSGGLHTGELFF TGCAGCGGAGGGCTCCACACCGGGGAGCTGTTTTTT
- TRBJ2-7 TRBV4-2 - CASSQDKAGRNEQYF TGTGCCAGCAGCCAAGACAAGGCAGGGCGCAACGAGCAGTACTTC
- TRBJ1-1 TRBV19 few CASSNSRFPNTEAFF TGTGCCAGTAGTAACTCACGGTTCCCGAACACTGAAGCTTTCTTT
- TRBJ1-1 TRBV7-9 few CASSLTNPTEAFF TGTGCCAGCAGCTTAACAAATCCCACTGAAGCTTTCTTT
TRBD1 TRBJ1-2 TRBV18 - CASSGGDSGRPVYGYTF TGTGCCAGCTCAGGGGGGGACAGTGGCCGCCCTGTCTATGGCTACACCTTC
- TRBJ1-1 TRBV29-1 - CSVERTTGVAEAFF TGCAGCGTTGAGAGAACGACAGGCGTCGCTGAAGCTTTCTTT
TRBD2 TRBJ2-7 TRBV2 - CASSLLAGGPLHEQYF TGTGCCAGCAGCTTGTTAGCGGGAGGGCCCTTGCACGAGCAGTACTTC
- TRBJ2-1 TRBV7-9 - CASSLRTGIDNEQFF TGTGCCAGCAGCTTACGGACGGGAATCGACAATGAGCAGTTCTTC
- TRBJ1-1 TRBV25-1 - CASSEAGNTEAFF TGTGCCAGCAGTGAAGCGGGGAACACTGAAGCTTTCTTT
TRBD2 TRBJ2-1 TRBV15 - CATSRDPPVLTSGAAEQFF TGTGCCACCAGCAGAGATCCCCCCGTCCTGACTAGCGGGGCCGCTGAGCAGTTCTTC
TRBD1 TRBJ1-2 TRBV6-6 once CASSRDSYGYTF TGTGCCAGCAGCAGGGACAGCTATGGCTACACCTTC
TRBD1 TRBJ2-1 TRBV5-6 - CASSLAGGGGNEQFF TGTGCCAGCAGCTTGGCAGGGGGTGGCGGCAATGAGCAGTTCTTC
TRBD2 TRBJ2-5 TRBV19 - CASSRLAGVQETQYF TGTGCCAGTAGCCGACTAGCGGGAGTCCAAGAGACCCAGTACTTC
- TRBJ1-1 TRBV6-5 - CASSYSGGRGTEAFF TGTGCCAGCAGTTACTCAGGGGGAAGGGGCACTGAAGCTTTCTTT